The T cell receptor beta chain described here comes from a study of cytomegalovirus exposure and HLA in healthy donors. Study outcomes and limitations: Association of a missense DCLRE1C variant with TCR beta V- and J-gene trimming was reported in a later analysis. What a later analysis reportedly showed was that an Asian-associated ancestry cluster had fewer N-insertions than the approximately 700-donor mean.

V gave up 3 bases and J gave up 3 bases, with 9 bases separating them. This CDR3 is 13 amino acids long. In germline, CDR1 is SNHLY, CDR2 FYNNEI. Both 60 Vbeta primers and 13 Jbeta primers went into the PCR. This table comes from immunoSEQ multiplex PCR, and its TCRdb copy is limited to in-frame clones, with some not included. This table has just over 150,000 clones, about 75% appearing once. About this clone itself: Its antigen is not identified.

The gene calls are TRBV2 and TRBJ2-7, with a possible D match to TRBD2 (5 bases). The sample consisted of PBMCs. This sequence originates from a woman between 45 and 65 years old in good health and CMV-seropositive. The CDR3, as DNA: TGTGCCAGCAGTGACGACGGGAACTACGAGCAGTACTTC. Protein: CASSDDGNYEQYF. The entire variable domain, with the rest obtained from reference TRBV2 and TRBJ2-7, is as follows: EPEVTQTPSHQVTQMGQEVILRCVPISNHLYFYWYRQILGQKVEFLVSFYNNEISEKSEIFDDQFSVERPDGSNFTLKIRSTKLEDSAMYFCASSDDGNYEQYFGPGTRLTVT.